A selection of T cell receptor beta chains follows, all from one sample in a study of T cells in Graves' hyperthyroidism and ophthalmopathy. One entry per CDR3 protein results from TCRdb running MiXCR on the multiplex PCR reads. The profile shows some 350,000 distinct CDR3 sequences, 15% to 19% of them singletons. The sequencing input was blood. The receptors come from a woman in her late teens or twenties with Graves' hyperthyroidism that later progressed to Graves' ophthalmopathy. The CDR3 runs from the conserved cysteine through the conserved F or W. The order of the fields is D gene, V gene, J gene, clone size, CDR3 length, CDR3 DNA, CDR3 protein. The D gene is left open where the match is weak. Clone size, where shown, is once, few, many, or a class for clones that have expanded.

TRBD2	TRBV5-5	TRBJ2-3	many	15	TGTGCCAGCAGCTTTGGCGGGAGGTTGGTTAGTACGCAGTATTTT	CASSFGGRLVSTQYF
TRBD2	TRBV28	TRBJ2-3	many	16	TGTGCCAGCAGCTCCCTAGCGGGAGTTGCCACAGATACGCAGTATTTT	CASSSLAGVATDTQYF
.	TRBV19	TRBJ1-4	few	10	TGTGCCAGTAGGAGTGAAAAACTGTTTTTT	CASRSEKLFF
TRBD1	TRBV20-1	TRBJ2-7	.	13	TGCAGTGCCCCCAGGGGGTTCTCGTACGAGCAGTACTTC	CSAPRGFSYEQYF
TRBD2	TRBV10-3	TRBJ2-1	many	18	TGTGCCATCAGTGAGCCGCCGTGGGCGGGAGGAACGGACAATGAGCAGTTCTTC	CAISEPPWAGGTDNEQFF
.	TRBV19	TRBJ2-3	few	14	TGTGCCAGTCACGCAGGAAATTGGGCAGATACGCAGTATTTT	CASHAGNWADTQYF
TRBD2	TRBV10-3	TRBJ2-7	.	18	TGTGCCATCAGTGAAGGGCTAGCGGGAAAGGGGGCGACCTACGAGCAGTACTTC	CAISEGLAGKGATYEQYF
TRBD1	TRBV14	TRBJ1-6	few	15	TGTGCCAGCAGCAGCCGGGACAGCGGAAATTCACCCCTCCACTTT	CASSSRDSGNSPLHF
.	TRBV6-2/TRBV6-3	TRBJ2-1	.	12	TGTGCCAGCAAAGAAGGATACAATGAGCAGTTCTTC	CASKEGYNEQFF
TRBD1	TRBV7-9	TRBJ1-2	.	14	TGTGCCAGCAGCCCAGGGGGGGGCCCGGATGGCTACACCTTC	CASSPGGGPDGYTF
TRBD1	TRBV9	TRBJ1-1	many	14	TGTGCCAGCAATGCCGGGACAGCGAACACTGAAGCTTTCTTT	CASNAGTANTEAFF
.	TRBV14	TRBJ2-3	.	15	TGTGCCAGCAGCCAAGAGGTCCTGAGCACAGATACGCAGTATTTT	CASSQEVLSTDTQYF
.	TRBV7-8	TRBJ1-4	.	15	TGTGCCAGCAGCTTAAATTTTCAGACCAATGAAAAACTGTTTTTT	CASSLNFQTNEKLFF